This T cell receptor beta chain was captured by sequencing in a study of response to subunit inactivated influenza vaccine. Unmatched junction bases numbered 2, after V lost 0 bases and J lost 3 bases. The CDR3 loop spans 14 amino acids. Germline loops: CDR1 KGHSH, CDR2 LQKENI. TCRdb independently ran MiXCR on the RT-PCR reads; one entry per CDR3 protein. Found here are a few hundred thousand distinct CDR3 sequences, 14% of them singletons; the top ten hold 8.5% to 14%. The V call is TRBV18, the J call TRBJ2-7; the match to TRBD2 covers 7 bases. The source material was PBMCs from blood, sampled 11 to 12 days after vaccination. This sequence was found in a man aged 45 to 65 who received an inactivated influenza vaccine. DNA of the CDR3: TGTGCCAGCTCACCACCGGAGCGGGACTACGAGCAGTACTTC. This sequence encodes CASSPPERDYEQYF.